The 21 T cell receptor beta chains given below trace back to one sample, sequenced in a study of cytomegalovirus exposure and HLA in healthy donors. PCR involved 60 Vbeta and 13 Jbeta primers. TCRdb keeps only in-frame clones here, not all; method: immunoSEQ multiplex PCR. Here the sample table reports 140,000 to 150,000 clones. Sequences were obtained from PBMCs. The receptors come from a male donor in good health and CMV-seronegative.

The chain joins TRBV6-6 to TRBJ2-5, with TRBD1 as a possible D gene (6 bases). The J call may be mistaken, given a closer DNA end match to TRBJ2-7. Germline CDR1 and CDR2: MNHNY and SVGAGI (reference sequence). CDR3 length: 13 amino acids. The CDR3: CASSYRGSYEQYF. The CDR3 nucleotides read TGTGCCAGCAGTTACAGGGGGTCCTACGAGCAGTACTTC.

J is TRBJ1-1 and V is TRBV23-1, with 7 bases matching TRBD1. TRBV23-1 is labeled an ORF, and its function is uncertain. This CDR3 has 12 residues. V shed 6 bases, J shed 10 bases, and the junction held 8 bases outside the gene matches. Written as DNA, the CDR3 is TGCGCCAGCAGCATTGACAGGGACCCAGCTTTCTTT. Its translation is CASSIDRDPAFF.

The chain has TRBV10-1 and TRBJ2-5; TRBD2 aligns across 7 bases. In germline, CDR1 is WNHNN, CDR2 SYGVQD (reference sequence). The CDR3 is made up of 15 amino acids. V shed 0 bases, J shed 1 base, and the junction held 2 bases outside the gene matches. The CDR3 nucleotides are TGCGCCAGCAGTGAGTCGGGGAGGGGCCAAGAGACCCAGTACTTC. It translates to CASSESGRGQETQYF.

This rearrangement joins TRBV15 to TRBJ2-1; D ambiguous. The CDR3 covers 12 residues. Per the germline V gene, CDR1 is LNHNV and CDR2 is YYDKDF (reference sequence). Trimming took off 5 bases at V and 8 bases at J, with 10 bases between the two ends. The CDR3 protein is CATSFSGHEQFF. Written as DNA, the CDR3 is TGTGCCACCAGCTTTTCGGGTCATGAGCAGTTCTTC.

The J gene is TRBJ1-1, the V gene TRBV6-6; no clear D. V dropped 8 bases and J dropped 4 bases, with 23 bases sitting between them. The CDR3 runs to 16 residues. In germline, CDR1 is MNHNY, CDR2 SVGAGI (reference sequence). CDR3 DNA sequence: TGTGCCAGCGCAAAACAAGTAGGAGGGCGCGGCACTGAAGCTTTCTTT. It encodes CASAKQVGGRGTEAFF.

The V gene is TRBV25-1, the J gene TRBJ1-2; 10 nucleotides match TRBD1. The V segment lost 4 bases and the J segment 7 bases; nucleotides outside the gene matches: 3. This CDR3 has 13 residues. Germline V gives CDR1 MGHDK, CDR2 SYGVNS. In DNA form, the CDR3 reads TGTGCCAGCAGTGTTCGACAGGGGGCTGGCTACACCTTC. This gives the protein CASSVRQGAGYTF.

This rearrangement joins TRBV30 to TRBJ1-1; D uncertain. The CDR3 is 15 residues long. Germline CDR1 GTSNPN, CDR2 SVGIG (reference sequence). Trimming took 7 bases from V and 1 from J, leaving 19 bases between them. The CDR3 sequence: CAFLPVGVGNTEAFF. The CDR3, as DNA: TGTGCCTTTCTCCCCGTCGGAGTTGGGAACACTGAAGCTTTCTTT.

The chain links TRBV19 to TRBJ2-7; 12 bases match TRBD1. V lost 6 bases, J lost 4 bases, and 7 bases stayed unmatched. Per germline, CDR1 LNHDA and CDR2 SQIVND (reference sequence). The CDR3 totals 15 residues. CDR3 sequence (DNA): TGTGCCAGTAGACAGGGACAGGGGGCTTCTTACGAGCAGTACTTC. Protein product: CASRQGQGASYEQYF.

The CDR3 DNA is TGTGCCAGTATGGTGGCAGGGGAATTTGGGGAGCTGTTTTTT. This translates into CASMVAGEFGELFF. This sequence joins TRBV27 and TRBJ2-2; maybe TRBD1 (6 bases). This CDR3 comprises 14 residues. Trimming removed 9 bases at V and 8 bases at J, with 19 bases between. The germline gives CDR1 MNHEY, CDR2 SMNVEV (reference sequence).

J is TRBJ1-2 and V is TRBV7-9; possibly TRBD1 for D (5 bases). Between the trimmed V and J ends, which lost 2 bases and 8 bases, there was a span of 15 bases. Germline V gene sequence: CDR1 SEHNR, CDR2 FQNEAQ (reference sequence). The CDR3 contains 14 residues. In nucleotides, the CDR3 is TGTGCCAGCAGCTTACTGGGGGGGGAAAACGGCTACACCTTC. Protein product: CASSLLGGENGYTF. Full variable domain (outside the CDR3, taken from reference TRBV7-9 and TRBJ1-2): DTGVSQNPRHKITKRGQNVTFRCDPISEHNRLYWYRQTLGQGPEFLTYFQNEAQLEKSRLLSDRFSAERPKGSFSTLEIQRTEQGDSAMYLCASSLLGGENGYTFGSGTRLTVV.

The V and J genes are TRBV6-4 and TRBJ2-3, with 7 bases that match TRBD1. V gave up 2 bases and J gave up 2 bases; unmatched junction bases: 4. The CDR3 consists of 15 residues. From germline, CDR1 is MRHNA and CDR2 SNTAGT. In nucleotides, the CDR3 is TGTGCCAGCAGTGACAAAGACAGGGCCACAGATACGCAGTATTTT. This sequence encodes CASSDKDRATDTQYF.

The chain uses TRBV14 and TRBJ1-2; D might be TRBD1 (5 bases). Germline CDR1 and CDR2: SGHDN and FVKESK. Trimming left V 0 bases short and J 4 bases short, with 15 bases between. The CDR3 sequence is 16 residues long. The CDR3 loop is CASSQETAGRSYGYTF. The CDR3, as DNA: TGTGCCAGCAGCCAAGAGACGGCAGGGAGGTCCTATGGCTACACCTTC.

The rearrangement uses TRBV7-6 and TRBJ2-7; 8 positions agree with TRBD2. The CDR3 consists of 14 residues. Germline CDR1 reads SGHVS; CDR2 reads FNYEAQ. V shed 1 base and J 4 bases; nucleotides not matched to a gene: 3. The CDR3 DNA sequence: TGTGCCAGCAGCTTAGATCCTAGCGGGTACGAGCAGTACTTC. This translates into CASSLDPSGYEQYF.

About this clone itself: The sample has other DNA sequences that encode this CDR3 too. The chain joins TRBV29-1 to TRBJ1-4, with D possibly being TRBD1 (6 bases). The CDR3 sequence is 13 residues long. Trimming left V 0 bases short and J 8 bases short, with 10 bases between. Germline assignment: CDR1 SQVTM and CDR2 ANQGSEA. DNA of the CDR3: TGCAGCGTTGAAGAAGGGGGGGGAGAAAAACTGTTTTTT. Protein: CSVEEGGGEKLFF.

This chain connects TRBV30 to TRBJ1-3, with a weak D call TRBD1 (5 bases). The CDR3 totals 14 residues. CDR1 GTSNPN and CDR2 SVGIG come from the germline V gene (reference sequence). With 0 bases removed from V and 4 bases from J, the gap between germline ends came to 10 bases. The CDR3 nucleotides are TGTGCCTGGAGTGTAGGAGGGGCGGGAAACACCATATATTTT. Residues: CAWSVGGAGNTIYF.

This chain uses TRBV6-5 with TRBJ1-2, with D perhaps matching TRBD1 (5 bases). CDR1 MNHEY and CDR2 SVGAGI come from the germline V gene. The ends were cut back, 0 bases at V and 1 base at J, with 9 bases in the middle. The CDR3 is 15 amino acids. DNA for the CDR3: TGTGCCAGCAGTTACTCGGTACAGGATAACTATGGCTACACCTTC. It encodes CASSYSVQDNYGYTF.

The rearrangement links TRBV18 to TRBJ2-3; 8 nucleotides agree with TRBD1. Per the germline V gene, CDR1 is KGHSH and CDR2 is LQKENI. CDR3 size: 17 residues. V gave up 0 bases and J gave up 3 bases; unmatched junction bases: 8. The CDR3, as DNA: TGTGCCAGCTCACCACCTCAGGGGGCGAGGTGGACAGATACGCAGTATTTT. Its translation: CASSPPQGARWTDTQYF.

This sequence joins TRBV7-8 and TRBJ1-2; the D is unclear. The germline V gene has CDR1 SGHVS and CDR2 FQNEAQ. CDR3 length: 13 residues. Trimming removed 5 bases from V and 4 bases from J, with 11 bases in between. The CDR3 sequence is CASSRGVAYGYTF. The CDR3 bases are TGTGCCAGCAGCCGCGGGGTGGCCTATGGCTACACCTTC.

The J gene is TRBJ2-1, the V gene TRBV4-2; TRBD1 aligns across 7 bases. Germline CDR1 is LGHNA and CDR2 is YNFKEQ. V lost 4 bases and J lost 12; bases outside the gene matches: 6. The CDR3 has 12 amino acids. CDR3 region: CASSPSGQRQFF. CDR3 coding DNA: TGTGCCAGCAGCCCTTCGGGACAGAGGCAGTTCTTC.

The chain couples TRBV7-2 to TRBJ2-2; 7 nucleotides line up with TRBD2. The germline gives CDR1 SGHTA, CDR2 FQGNSA. This CDR3 is 13 amino acids long. Trimming took 1 base from V and 7 from J; bases not matched to a gene: 0. The chain's CDR3 is CASSLGGSGELFF. In DNA form, the CDR3 reads TGTGCCAGCAGCTTAGGCGGGAGCGGGGAGCTGTTTTTT.

The chain uses TRBV5-1 and TRBJ2-7; tentatively, D is TRBD1 (5 bases). V lost 4 bases and J 3 bases, leaving 29 bases between the germline ends. This CDR3 has 19 amino acids. CDR1 and CDR2 from the germline V gene are SGHRS and YFSETQ. The CDR3 DNA sequence: TGCGCCAGCAGCCTTTTTTGGGGCTCGGATAATCCCGGCCTCTACGAGCAGTACTTC. It codes for CASSLFWGSDNPGLYEQYF.